This T cell receptor (beta chain) is from a study of cytomegalovirus exposure and HLA in healthy donors (TCRdb year 2017). For context, the study as a whole: According to an earlier analysis of a few hundred of the donors, 200 million or so T cells yielded 90 million to 140 million unique TCR beta sequences and about 300 Gb of sequence data. Approximately 300 gigabases of sequencing data and around 85 million unique TCR sequences made up an early release that covered about 640 HLA-typed donors. The genetic ancestry cluster associated with self-reported Caucasian donors included about 84% of the 398 genotyped donors. The study aimed to test whether signatures of past pathogen exposure could be identified by cataloging public T cell receptors. The T cell repertoires of several hundred subjects were profiled by immunosequencing and related to cytomegalovirus serostatus. Besides the first cohort of roughly 640 subjects, a separate validation cohort made up of 120 different subjects was used. The study combined high-throughput TCR immunosequencing, statistical association of individual TCRs with disease status, and machine learning to predict cytomegalovirus infection status. To study patterns of TCR occurrence, a later analysis re-analyzed previously published TCR beta repertoires from 500 to 850 donors and added high-resolution HLA genotyping. Rather than drawing on any new phenotypic data, the later analysis identified candidate immune exposures from TCR beta sequences and the way those sequences occurred across donors. To decide whether each TCR beta V gene segment behaved as functional or pseudogenic, an earlier analysis of some 570 of the donors relied on high-throughput TCR beta sequencing. Donor age, sex, ethnicity and CMV serostatus were compiled alongside the repertoire data. Genome-wide SNP genotypes for about three fifths of the 666 donors were used in a later genetic analysis, which treated that subset as a discovery cohort. Every discovery cohort repertoire had been produced on one sequencing platform. HLA typing included class I and class II loci at four-digit resolution. The number of typed donors differed by locus: roughly 629-630 for A, B, C, DRB1 and DQB1; approximately 520 for DQA1; approximately 600 for DPA1; and approximately 450 for DPB1. A few DR-DQ haplotypes were handled as single units for association and clustering because linkage in the cohort was strong. Across 398 genotyped donors of the cohort, an average of approximately 240,000 unique TCR beta nucleotide sequences per donor were sequenced, and around 20% of those sequences were non-productive. Findings and caveats that apply to the study as a whole: Because the 87-base-pair reads could not distinguish some IMGT-functional V segments, including TRBV6-2 and TRBV6-3, those segments were excluded. The sequencing pipeline was judged likely to have produced a cluster of highly shared sequence variants as a technical artifact. In a later analysis, HLA-associated TCR beta chains showed more clonal expansion and lower generation probabilities than non-associated chains that were equally common. In a later analysis, several top co-occurrence clusters were reported to appear linked to parvovirus B19, influenza, CMV and Epstein-Barr virus. Presence/absence analyses assumed roughly uniform sequencing depth across donors, an assumption that may not hold. When HLA alleles, especially DR and DQ, strongly co-occurred, TCR associations were difficult to assign to individual alleles. Only TCR beta chains were sequenced in this cohort, and the absence of alpha or paired-chain data limited detectable features. Broadly in line with IMGT annotations, most TCR beta V segments showed up in productive rearrangements about 87% or about 30% of the time in an earlier analysis of around 600 of the donors. In vitro tests confirmed that a few of the cytomegalovirus-associated TCR beta chains recognize cytomegalovirus antigens. Linkage disequilibrium might explain the correlated functional status among segregating V segments, but an unknown experimental factor could not be excluded. The study gave a list of over 150 TCR beta chains associated with cytomegalovirus. Because counts were too low, approximately 18 rarely observed V segments, including chromosome 9 orphons, were excluded from the earlier analysis of some 590 of the donors. A later genetic analysis reported fewer N-insertions in productive TCRs among donors in an Asian-associated ancestry cluster than the roughly 670-donor mean. Immune exposure information for the cohort was limited to CMV serostatus. A further reported finding was that TCR beta sequences accurately predicted the HLA-A and HLA-B alleles for most subjects in the first cohort. In both the original and validation cohorts, the classifier was reported to diagnose cytomegalovirus status with high specificity and sensitivity. According to a later analysis, most CMV-associated TCR beta chains appeared to be HLA-restricted, and the HLA associations seemed to be driven largely by CMV exposure. Specific HLA alleles were associated with around 18,000 TCR beta sequences at a false discovery rate of 0.05 in a later analysis. According to a later analysis, TCR association rates differed among HLA loci, with DRB1 alleles showing the most associated TCRs and HLA-C alleles showing the fewest. The authors suggested that the approach could potentially be extended to other disease states and immunological phenotypes. Most TCR sequences were seen in very few donors, while some public TCRs were found in many individuals. HLA typing was unavailable for some donors at each locus, so association tests used only the typed subset. V-gene and J-gene trimming of TCR beta chains was associated with a missense DCLRE1C variant in a later genetic analysis, and the association was replicated in an independent cohort.

Libraries came from the immunoSEQ multiplex PCR assay. A mixture of 60 forward primers for TCR Vbeta segments and 13 reverse primers for TCR Jbeta segments was used in the multiplex PCR. A multiplex PCR assay on genomic DNA amplified the CDR3 region of rearranged TCR beta genes. The Illumina HiSeq System was used to sequence the amplified TCR beta libraries as 87-base-pair reads. The authors' analysis ran thus. A later analysis counted some 74 million unique TCR beta chains across the 666 repertoires, and 9.5 million to 11 million of these chains were shared by at least two donors. Raw reads were error-corrected and collapsed into unique sequences by a nearest-neighbor algorithm in which closely related sequences were merged to remove PCR and sequencing errors. V, D and J gene segments were assigned by aligning CDR3 sequences to IMGT reference sequences. For a sequence to be retained, at least a six-nucleotide match to both a V gene segment and a J gene segment was required. A rearrangement was called productive if the CDR3 had no stop codons and remained in frame with V and J, and every other rearrangement was called non-productive. CDR3 was defined according to IMGT convention as the region running from the second conserved V-encoded cysteine to the conserved J-encoded phenylalanine. In an earlier analysis of around 540 of the donors, sequences lacking an unambiguous match to a single V gene segment were excluded. An earlier analysis of about 590 of the donors classified V segments as functional when productive rearrangements were above 56.7% and as segregating when the standard deviation between donors was above 5%. A statistical classification framework was built to diagnose cytomegalovirus status from the catalog of TCR beta chain sequences. In a later analysis, V and J genes were assigned by comparing TCR nucleotide sequences against IMGT/GENE-DB human TR gene sequences. In a later analysis, CDR3 sequences and most-parsimonious VDJ recombination scenarios were assigned using the TCRdist pipeline. A later analysis defined each TCR beta chain by its CDR3 amino acid sequence plus V-gene family, and excluded reads lacking a unique V-gene family. A later analysis removed 592 highly shared, low-generation-probability nucleotide sequences to deal with suspected cross-contamination and a sequencing artifact. A later analysis calculated a clonal expansion index for each public chain from normalized within-repertoire ranks of inferred template counts. Generation probabilities in a later analysis came from a VDJ recombination model fitted to out-of-frame rearrangements, and those results were checked against IGoR. A later analysis scored TCR-TCR, TCR-HLA and TCR-CMV co-occurrence with hypergeometric tests, applying a repertoire-size bias correction to TCR pairs. In a later analysis, false discovery rates were estimated by permuting HLA or CMV assignments 20 times. In a later analysis, co-occurring TCRs were grouped using DBSCAN, and TCRdist sequence similarity was added for clustering within HLA-allele-positive subsets. Repertoires with fewer than 30,000 or more than 120,000 public chains were left out of co-occurrence clustering, as were four to six repertoires with anomalous nucleotide sharing. Entries here come from immuneACCESS through TCRdb and include only in-frame sequences with V and J called. Some clones fail to appear in such tables; in the studies checked, an unresolved V gene covers under half of the shortfall, and the cause of the remainder is unknown. D and trimming come from the DNA, and the V and J calls and clone size come from that table. This sample comprises 60,000 to 70,000 clones, 78% of them detected only once. 6.5% to 8.5% of the sample is taken by the ten largest.

The CDR1 and CDR2 encoded by the germline V gene (reference sequence) are MNHNY and SVGAGI. From the cysteine through the phenylalanine, the CDR3 covers 15 amino acids. The DNA shown is the 45-base CDR3, in frame from base 1. Trimming removed 6 bases from V and 1 base from J; the gene matches leave 4 bases unexplained. Worth noting for this clone: Its binding antigen is unknown. The sample holds no much larger clone one base away, and base qualities are not on file.

In total, approximately 690 healthy bone marrow donors made up the cohort. At the time of sampling, all cohort members were nominally healthy, though unrecorded immune exposures were likely present. The donor was CMV seropositive and was included in the group of approximately 310 seropositive cohort members. A peripheral blood sample was collected from each donor, and TCR beta sequencing was performed on peripheral blood mononuclear cells. Genomic DNA extraction from the blood cell samples was performed with the Qiagen DNeasy Blood Extraction Kit. This chain joins TRBV6-6 to TRBJ2-7; 12 central nucleotides agree with TRBD2. This TCR came from a young man in good health and CMV-seropositive. Sequencing was carried out using PBMCs. The CDR3 region reads CASRAGTSGSYEQYF. The DNA sequence follows: TGTGCCAGCAGGGCTGGGACTAGCGGGTCCTACGAGCAGTACTTC.